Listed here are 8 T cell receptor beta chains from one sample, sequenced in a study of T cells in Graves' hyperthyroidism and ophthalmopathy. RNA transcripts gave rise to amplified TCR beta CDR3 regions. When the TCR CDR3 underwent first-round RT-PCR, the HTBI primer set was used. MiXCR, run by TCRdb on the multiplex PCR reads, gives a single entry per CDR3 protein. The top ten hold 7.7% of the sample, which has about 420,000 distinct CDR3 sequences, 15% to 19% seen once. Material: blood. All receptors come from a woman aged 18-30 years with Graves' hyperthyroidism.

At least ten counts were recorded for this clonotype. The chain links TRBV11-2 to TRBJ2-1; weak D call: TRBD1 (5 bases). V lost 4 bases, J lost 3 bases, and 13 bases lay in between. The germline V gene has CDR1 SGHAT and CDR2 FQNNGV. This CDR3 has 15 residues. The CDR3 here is CASSWAGLGYNEQFF. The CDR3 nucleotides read TGTGCCAGCAGCTGGGCAGGGTTAGGCTACAATGAGCAGTTCTTC.

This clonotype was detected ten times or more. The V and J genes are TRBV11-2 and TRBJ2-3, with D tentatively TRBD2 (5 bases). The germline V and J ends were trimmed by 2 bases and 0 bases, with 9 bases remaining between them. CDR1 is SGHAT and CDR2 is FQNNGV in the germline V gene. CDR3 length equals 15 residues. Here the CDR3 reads CASSLMTTSTDTQYF. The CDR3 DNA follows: TGTGCCAGCAGCTTAATGACTACTAGCACAGATACGCAGTATTTT. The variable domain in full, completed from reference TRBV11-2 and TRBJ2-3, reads EAGVAQSPRYKIIEKRQSVAFWCNPISGHATLYWYQQILGQGPKLLIQFQNNGVVDDSQLPKDRFSAERLKGVDSTLKIQPAKLEDSAVYLCASSLMTTSTDTQYFGPGTRLTVL.

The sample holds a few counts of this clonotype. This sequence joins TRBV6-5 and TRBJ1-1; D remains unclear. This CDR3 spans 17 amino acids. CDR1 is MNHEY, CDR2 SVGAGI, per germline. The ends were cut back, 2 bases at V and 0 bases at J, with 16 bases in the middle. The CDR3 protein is CASSYKLVWDMNTEAFF. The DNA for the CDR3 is TGTGCCAGCAGTTACAAGCTCGTTTGGGATATGAACACTGAAGCTTTCTTT.

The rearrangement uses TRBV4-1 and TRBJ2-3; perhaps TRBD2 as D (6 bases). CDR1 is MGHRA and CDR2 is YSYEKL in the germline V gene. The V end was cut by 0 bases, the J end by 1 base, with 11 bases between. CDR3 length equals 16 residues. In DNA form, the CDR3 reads TGCGCCAGCAGCCAAGATCTGGGACTTCGCACAGATACGCAGTATTTT. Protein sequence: CASSQDLGLRTDTQYF.

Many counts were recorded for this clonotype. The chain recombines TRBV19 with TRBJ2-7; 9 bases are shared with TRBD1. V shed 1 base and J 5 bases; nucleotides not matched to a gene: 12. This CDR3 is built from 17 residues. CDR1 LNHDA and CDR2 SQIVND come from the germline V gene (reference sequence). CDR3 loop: CASSIARWGTGSDEQYF. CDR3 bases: TGTGCCAGTAGTATAGCCCGATGGGGGACAGGGTCGGACGAGCAGTACTTC.

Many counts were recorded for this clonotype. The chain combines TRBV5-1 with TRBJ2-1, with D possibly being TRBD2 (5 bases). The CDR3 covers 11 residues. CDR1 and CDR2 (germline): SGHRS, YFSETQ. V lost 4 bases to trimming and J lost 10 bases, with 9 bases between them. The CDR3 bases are TGCGCCAGCAGCACGGGGAGCGAGCAGTTCTTC. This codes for CASSTGSEQFF.

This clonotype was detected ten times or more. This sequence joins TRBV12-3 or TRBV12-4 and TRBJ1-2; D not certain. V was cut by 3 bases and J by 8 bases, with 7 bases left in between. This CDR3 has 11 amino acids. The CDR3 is CASSLLGGYTF. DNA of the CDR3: TGTGCCAGCAGTTTGCTTGGCGGCTACACCTTC.

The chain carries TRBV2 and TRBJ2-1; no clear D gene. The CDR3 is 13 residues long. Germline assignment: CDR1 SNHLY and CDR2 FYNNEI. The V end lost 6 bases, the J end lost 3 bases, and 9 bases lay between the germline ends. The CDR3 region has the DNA TGTGCCAGCAGCAGCGAAAACTACAATGAGCAGTTCTTC. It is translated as CASSSENYNEQFF.